This TCR beta chain was captured in a study of blood T cell repertoires in COVID-19. Overall study context: The origin of the acute and convalescent COVID-19 samples was the United States, Italy and Spain. T cells, B-cell-depleted T cells, or PBMCs provided the cDNA or gDNA that served as material.

In the study's own analysis: For nucleated cells, counts were estimated from reference gene primer amplification. Measured with immunoSEQ multiplex PCR; TCRdb has only the in-frame clones, and not every one. V and J calls and clone size come straight from that table; D and trimming were deduced from the DNA. The table has around 100,000 clones, roughly nine tenths seen once. The V and J ends lost 2 bases and 9 bases respectively, with 5 bases between them. CDR3 length equals 11 residues. The V call is TRBV12-3 or TRBV12-4, the J call TRBJ2-1; no reliable D call. Source material: peripheral blood. The sequence was collected from a woman at least 80 years old with acute or convalescent COVID-19. The CDR3 loop reads CASSLLSEQFF. The CDR3 nucleotides are TGTGCCAGCAGTTTATTGAGTGAGCAGTTCTTC.